This TCR beta chain was retrieved from a study of Graves' ophthalmopathy and Graves' hyperthyroidism. The authors amplified TCR beta CDR3 regions from RNA transcripts. The authors performed first-round RT-PCR with HTBI primers and then a second-round multiplex PCR. TCRdb reprocessed the multiplex PCR reads with MiXCR, giving one entry per CDR3 protein. Seen here are about 620,000 distinct CDR3 sequences, 20% to 25% observed once, and the top ten hold more than 5.5%. The CDR3 extends over 17 amino acids. Trimming took off 2 bases at V and 0 bases at J, with 16 bases between the two ends. Germline V lookup: CDR1 SGHAT, CDR2 FQDESV (reference sequence). Clinicians diagnosed using symptoms, serum thyroxine, TRAb, thyroid ultrasound and orbital computed tomography.

The V call is TRBV11-1, the J call TRBJ1-1, with D possibly matching TRBD1 (6 bases). Sequencing was performed on peripheral blood. The TCR was taken from a woman aged 18-35 years with stable Graves' hyperthyroidism. Some clones in this sample may be carry-over from other donors' samples. CDR3 residues: CASSLIGLGGMNTEAFF. CDR3 DNA sequence: TGTGCCAGCAGCTTAATCGGTTTGGGGGGCATGAACACTGAAGCTTTCTTT.